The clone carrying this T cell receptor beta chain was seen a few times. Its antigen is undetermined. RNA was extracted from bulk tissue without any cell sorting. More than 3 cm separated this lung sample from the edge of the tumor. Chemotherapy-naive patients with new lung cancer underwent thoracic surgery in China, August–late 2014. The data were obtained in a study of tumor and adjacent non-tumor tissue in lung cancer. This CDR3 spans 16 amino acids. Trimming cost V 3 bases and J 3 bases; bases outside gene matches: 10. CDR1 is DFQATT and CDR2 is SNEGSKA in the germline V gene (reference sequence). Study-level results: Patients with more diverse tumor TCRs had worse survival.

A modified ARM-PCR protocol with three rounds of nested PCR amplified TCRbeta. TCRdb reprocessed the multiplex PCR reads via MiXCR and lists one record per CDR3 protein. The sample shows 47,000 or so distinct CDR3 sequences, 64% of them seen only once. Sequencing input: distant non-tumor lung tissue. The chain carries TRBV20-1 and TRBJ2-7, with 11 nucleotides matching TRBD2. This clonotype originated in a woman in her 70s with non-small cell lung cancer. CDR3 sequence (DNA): TGCAGTGCTAGTTCGCAGGGCCTAGCGGGAGGCTACGAGCAGTACTTC. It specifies CSASSQGLAGGYEQYF.